Shown below are 31 T cell receptor beta chains from a single sample sequenced in a study of naive and memory T cell subsets. An equimolar mix of two oligonucleotides served as the beta constant-region primer for TRBC1 and TRBC2. The ligated cDNA underwent four PCR rounds using SP2 and nested alpha and beta constant-region primers. TCRdb independently ran MiXCR on the UMI-ligation and nested PCR reads; one entry per CDR3 protein. Here the sample spans 30,000 to 40,000 distinct CDR3 sequences, approximately 17% being singletons. Sequenced: effector memory CD4+ T cells from blood. Indicated subset: effector memory, CD45RA- CD27-. The receptors originated from a human donor in good health.

The sample holds a few counts of this clonotype. The rearrangement uses TRBV27 and TRBJ2-2; D is undetermined. V lost 6 bases and J 4 bases, leaving 15 bases between the germline ends. The CDR3 contains 15 residues. CDR1 is MNHEY, CDR2 SMNVEV, per germline (reference sequence). The CDR3: CASSHTKVVTGELFF. The DNA for the CDR3 is TGTGCCAGCAGCCATACGAAAGTAGTCACCGGGGAGCTGTTTTTT.

The chain joins TRBV19 to TRBJ2-7, with D perhaps being TRBD1 or TRBD2 (5 bases each). This CDR3 contains 17 residues. Deletions cut 5 bases from V and 1 base from J, with 21 bases between. Germline V CDR1 and CDR2: LNHDA, SQIVND (reference sequence). The CDR3, as DNA: TGTGCCAGTAGTCCGAACACGCCGGGACCAAGTTCCTACGAGCAGTACTTC. This encodes CASSPNTPGPSSYEQYF.

This clonotype was seen only a few times. The chain has TRBV20-1 and TRBJ2-3, with TRBD2 matching 7 bases. The germline gives CDR1 DFQATT, CDR2 SNEGSKA (reference sequence). J gave up 0 bases and V 1 base, and 1 base lay outside the gene matches. This CDR3 comprises 14 residues. CDR3 DNA sequence: TGCAGTGCTAGAGGTAGCGGGAGCACAGATACGCAGTATTTT. Its translation is CSARGSGSTDTQYF.

The chain links TRBV7-8 to TRBJ1-2; no clear D. V was clipped by 4 bases and J by 0 bases, with 12 bases between them. This CDR3 is 15 amino acids long. Per the germline V gene, CDR1 is SGHVS and CDR2 is FQNEAQ. CDR3 sequence reads: CASSSSTTSNYGYTF. CDR3 DNA sequence: TGTGCCAGCAGCTCCTCTACGACCTCTAACTATGGCTACACCTTC.

A few counts support this clonotype. The chain links TRBV7-2 to TRBJ2-7; D might be TRBD2 (5 bases). CDR1 and CDR2 (germline): SGHTA, FQGNSA. V gave up 5 bases and J gave up 6 bases, with 14 bases separating them. This CDR3 is 13 amino acids long. The CDR3 bases are TGTGCCAGCAGCCCCCTCTACCGGGGCGAGCAGTACTTC. Translated, it gives CASSPLYRGEQYF.

The chain joins TRBV12-3 or TRBV12-4 to TRBJ1-2; D remains unclear. V dropped 4 bases and J dropped 4 bases, with 13 bases sitting between them. CDR3 length: 14 amino acids. In DNA, the CDR3 is TGTGCCAGCAGTTCGAAGTTGAGGTCCTATGGCTACACCTTC. Encoded protein: CASSSKLRSYGYTF.

This clonotype came up a few times. The J gene is TRBJ2-2, the V gene TRBV6-2 or TRBV6-3; the D call may be TRBD1 or TRBD2 (7 bases each). Trimming removed 4 bases at V and 6 bases at J, with 30 bases between. The CDR3 has 20 residues. Germline CDR1 and CDR2: MNHEY and SVGEGT. The CDR3 loop is CASSSTKRLAGGPRPGELFF. Written as DNA, the CDR3 is TGTGCCAGCAGTTCCACTAAACGACTAGCAGGGGGTCCTCGGCCCGGGGAGCTGTTTTTT.

This clonotype was recorded a few times. The V and J genes are TRBV15 and TRBJ2-1, with D perhaps being TRBD1 or TRBD2 (5 bases each). Looked up from germline, CDR1 is LNHNV and CDR2 is YYDKDF (reference sequence). The CDR3 is 17 residues long. The V end was cut by 0 bases, the J end by 0 bases, with 12 bases between. The CDR3 DNA follows: TGTGCCACCAGCAGAGAAGCTCGGGGCAGCTCCTACAATGAGCAGTTCTTC. Its protein is CATSREARGSSYNEQFF.

V usage is TRBV12-3 or TRBV12-4 and J usage is TRBJ2-6; D remains ambiguous. The CDR3 contains 13 residues. The germline V and J ends were trimmed by 3 bases and 9 bases, with 9 bases remaining between them. The CDR3, as DNA: TGTGCCAGCAGTTTTTTGTCCAACAACGTCCTGACTTTC. As protein: CASSFLSNNVLTF.

The table lists this clonotype with many counts. The chain is built from TRBV9 and TRBJ2-3; no definite D call. This CDR3 spans 12 amino acids. V lost 4 bases to trimming and J lost 4 bases, with 7 bases between them. CDR1 SGDLS and CDR2 YYNGEE come from the germline V gene. The CDR3 here is CASSLRPDTQYF. CDR3 nucleotide sequence: TGTGCCAGCAGCCTCCGGCCAGATACGCAGTATTTT.

This clonotype turned up a few times. The genes are TRBV9 and TRBJ2-2; D is perhaps TRBD1 (6 bases). The germline V and J ends were trimmed by 0 bases and 1 base, with 10 bases remaining between them. CDR1 is SGDLS and CDR2 is YYNGEE in the germline V gene. The CDR3 has 16 residues. CDR3 residues: CASSVVSRGNTGELFF. For the CDR3, the DNA is TGTGCCAGCAGCGTAGTATCCAGGGGGAACACCGGGGAGCTGTTTTTT.

The table lists this clonotype with many counts. The rearrangement joins TRBV18 to TRBJ2-3; D possibly corresponds to TRBD1 (5 bases). The CDR3 is made up of 14 amino acids. Deletions cut 8 bases from V and 6 bases from J, with 18 bases between. Germline CDR1 KGHSH, CDR2 LQKENI. CDR3 in DNA: TGTGCCAGCCACGTCCGTCCCAAGGGGGATACGCAGTATTTT. Its translation is CASHVRPKGDTQYF.

V usage is TRBV3-1 and J usage is TRBJ2-1; 7 bases align to TRBD2. Looked up from germline, CDR1 is LGHDT and CDR2 is YNNKEL (reference sequence). With 1 base clipped from V and 7 bases from J, the junction kept 13 bases outside the gene matches. The CDR3 has 17 residues. The CDR3 DNA sequence: TGTGCCAGCAGCCAAGGCCGAAGGACTAGTTTCCCTAATGAGCAGTTCTTC. Translation gives CASSQGRRTSFPNEQFF.

This clonotype showed up just a few times. This chain connects TRBV7-3 to TRBJ2-1, with 8 bases aligning to TRBD1. The trim removed 2 bases at V and 8 bases at J, leaving 8 bases unmatched. The germline gives CDR1 SGHTA, CDR2 FQGTGA. The CDR3 length is 15 residues. CDR3 nucleotide sequence: TGTGCCAGCAGCTTAGGCGGGACAGGATCCCATGAGCAGTTCTTC. Amino acids: CASSLGGTGSHEQFF.

This clonotype has a handful of counts. The rearrangement joins TRBV3-1 to TRBJ2-7; TRBD2 matches at 8 bases. V dropped 0 bases and J dropped 0; count of bases not matched to a gene: 1. CDR3 size: 15 residues. Germline CDR1 LGHDT, CDR2 YNNKEL (reference sequence). The CDR3 bases are TGTGCCAGCAGCCAAGAGGGACTAGGCTCCTACGAGCAGTACTTC. This codes for CASSQEGLGSYEQYF.

The table lists this clonotype with a few counts. J is TRBJ1-1 and V is TRBV30, with D hard to call. The V and J ends lost 0 bases and 2 bases respectively, with 10 bases between them. The germline CDR1 and CDR2 sequences are GTSNPN and SVGIG (reference sequence). The CDR3 runs to 14 residues. CDR3 DNA sequence: TGTGCCTGGAGTGTACTGGAGGTTAACACTGAAGCTTTCTTT. This codes for CAWSVLEVNTEAFF.

This chain uses TRBV9 with TRBJ1-5; 8 positions match TRBD1. J was trimmed by 6 bases and V by 4 bases; bases with no gene match: 9. The CDR3 is made up of 15 amino acids. The germline V gene has CDR1 SGDLS and CDR2 YYNGEE. In DNA, the CDR3 is TGTGCCAGCAGCAGAGGACAGGGTCCAGCTCAGCCCCAGCATTTT. As protein: CASSRGQGPAQPQHF.

The chain joins TRBV7-2 to TRBJ2-7; TRBD1 agrees at 7 bases. V was clipped by 5 bases and J by 2 bases; unmatched bases: 6. Germline V gives CDR1 SGHTA, CDR2 FQGNSA. The CDR3 runs 14 residues. The CDR3: CASSGRQGTYEQYF. CDR3 sequence (DNA): TGTGCCAGCAGCGGAAGACAGGGAACCTACGAGCAGTACTTC. Drawing the rest from reference TRBV7-2 and TRBJ2-7, the complete variable domain is GAGVSQSPSNKVTEKGKDVELRCDPISGHTALYWYRQSLGQGLEFLIYFQGNSAPDKSGLPSDRFSAERTGGSVSTLTIQRTQQEDSAVYLCASSGRQGTYEQYFGPGTRLTVT.

The chain is built from TRBV6-2 or TRBV6-3 and TRBJ2-7, with D maybe TRBD2 (5 bases). CDR1 is MNHEY, CDR2 SVGEGT, per germline. The CDR3 spans 15 residues. Trimming removed 11 bases at V and 5 bases at J, with 25 bases between. The DNA for the CDR3 is TGTGCCGCCGGCCCCGTAGGGTCGAAGGGAGACGAGCAGTACTTC. Translated, it gives CAAGPVGSKGDEQYF.

This rearrangement joins TRBV23-1 to TRBJ1-1; the D gene is possibly TRBD1 (5 bases). TRBV23-1 is treated as an ORF (open reading frame) with a function not yet certain. The CDR3 runs 16 residues. Trimming left V 3 bases short and J 4 bases short, with 18 bases between. Here the CDR3 reads CASSQDYYRSGTEAFF. Here the CDR3 DNA reads TGCGCCAGCAGTCAGGACTACTACAGGTCTGGCACTGAAGCTTTCTTT.

At least ten counts were recorded for this clonotype. CDR3 DNA sequence: TGCAGTGCCCCCAGTGGTGGTTCCTACGAGCAGTACTTC. This encodes CSAPSGGSYEQYF. The V and J genes are TRBV20-1 and TRBJ2-7, with unresolved D. Germline lookup yields CDR1 DFQATT and CDR2 SNEGSKA (reference sequence). Between the trimmed V and J ends, which lost 6 bases and 1 base, there was a span of 13 bases. The CDR3 covers 13 residues.

V is TRBV4-1 and J is TRBJ2-5, with D possibly TRBD2 on 5 matching bases. There are 15 residues in the CDR3. Germline CDR1 MGHRA, CDR2 YSYEKL. V was trimmed by 2 bases and J by 4 bases, leaving 14 bases between them. The CDR3 DNA is TGCGCCAGCAGCCAACCGAGGGTGTCTCGAGAGACCCAGTACTTC. Its translation is CASSQPRVSRETQYF.

This chain connects TRBV15 to TRBJ2-7; D is unclear. The CDR3 covers 15 residues. Trimming took off 0 bases at V and 1 base at J, with 10 bases between the two ends. Germline CDR1 reads LNHNV; CDR2 reads YYDKDF (reference sequence). The CDR3 nucleotides read TGTGCCACCAGCAGAGATTCGGTGAATTCCTACGAGCAGTACTTC. It encodes CATSRDSVNSYEQYF.

V gene TRBV18 combines with J gene TRBJ1-2; 10 bases are shared with TRBD1. The CDR3 contains 13 residues. Germline loops: CDR1 KGHSH, CDR2 LQKENI. V was clipped by 6 bases and J by 7 bases; unmatched bases: 5. Here the CDR3 reads CASSRQGARGYTF. The CDR3, as DNA: TGTGCCAGCTCGCGACAGGGGGCGCGTGGCTACACCTTC.

Turning to this clonotype: One base away lies a much larger clone, so this may be a sequencing read error. A read error is likely, as this CDR3 ends without the conserved phenylalanine or tryptophan. This chain joins TRBV9 and TRBJ2-3; no clear D. In germline, CDR1 is SGDLS, CDR2 YYNGEE. The germline V and J ends were trimmed by 1 base and 1 base, with 7 bases remaining between them. The length of the CDR3 is 14 residues. The CDR3 is CASSVRPGTDTQYL. Here the CDR3 DNA reads TGTGCCAGCAGCGTACGGCCAGGCACAGATACGCAGTATCTT.

The V and J genes are TRBV7-6 and TRBJ1-6; a weak D match, TRBD1 (5 bases). Germline CDR1 is SGHVS and CDR2 is FNYEAQ. Deletions cut 1 base from V and 10 bases from J, with 8 bases between. The CDR3 spans 13 residues. CDR3 DNA sequence: TGTGCCAGCAGCTTAGTACAGGAATCACCCCTCCACTTT. Amino acids: CASSLVQESPLHF.

The V call is TRBV6-5, the J call TRBJ1-3; no firm D call. The V end was cut by 3 bases, the J end by 2 bases, with 14 bases between. The CDR3 has 16 residues. Per the germline V gene, CDR1 is MNHEY and CDR2 is SVGAGI. In DNA form, the CDR3 reads TGTGCCAGCAGTTATCGGCCCGACACCACTGGAAACACCATATATTTT. This translates into CASSYRPDTTGNTIYF.

This clonotype occurred many times. The chain joins TRBV5-1 to TRBJ2-2; D possibly corresponds to TRBD1 (6 bases). Germline V gene sequence: CDR1 SGHRS, CDR2 YFSETQ. The CDR3 is made up of 15 amino acids. The V and J ends lost 4 bases and 1 base respectively, with 11 bases between them. This chain's CDR3 is CASSAATGNTGELFF. The CDR3 DNA is TGCGCCAGCAGCGCGGCGACAGGGAACACCGGGGAGCTGTTTTTT.

The V call is TRBV19, the J call TRBJ2-2; TRBD1 agrees at 12 bases. Trimming took 7 bases from V and 4 from J; bases not matched to a gene: 7. Germline V lookup: CDR1 LNHDA, CDR2 SQIVND (reference sequence). This CDR3 has 16 amino acids. The CDR3 DNA reads TGTGCCAGTACGAGGGGACAGGGGGCGGGCACCGGGGAGCTGTTTTTT. It is translated as CASTRGQGAGTGELFF.

This clonotype was found a few times. The chain links TRBV27 to TRBJ1-5; tentative D call: TRBD1 (5 bases). CDR1 MNHEY and CDR2 SMNVEV come from the germline V gene (reference sequence). V shed 7 bases and J shed 2 bases, with 12 bases lying between them. The CDR3 covers 14 residues. The CDR3, as DNA: TGTGCCAGCACCGCAGGGTATGGCAATCAGCCCCAGCATTTT. Translation: CASTAGYGNQPQHF.

The chain carries TRBV6-1 and TRBJ1-4; D is ambiguous. CDR3 size: 13 residues. V dropped 2 bases and J dropped 7 bases, with 8 bases sitting between them. Germline assignment: CDR1 MNHNS and CDR2 SASEGT. The CDR3 region is CASSEFYPEKLFF. The CDR3 DNA is TGTGCCAGCAGTGAATTCTACCCTGAAAAACTGTTTTTT.